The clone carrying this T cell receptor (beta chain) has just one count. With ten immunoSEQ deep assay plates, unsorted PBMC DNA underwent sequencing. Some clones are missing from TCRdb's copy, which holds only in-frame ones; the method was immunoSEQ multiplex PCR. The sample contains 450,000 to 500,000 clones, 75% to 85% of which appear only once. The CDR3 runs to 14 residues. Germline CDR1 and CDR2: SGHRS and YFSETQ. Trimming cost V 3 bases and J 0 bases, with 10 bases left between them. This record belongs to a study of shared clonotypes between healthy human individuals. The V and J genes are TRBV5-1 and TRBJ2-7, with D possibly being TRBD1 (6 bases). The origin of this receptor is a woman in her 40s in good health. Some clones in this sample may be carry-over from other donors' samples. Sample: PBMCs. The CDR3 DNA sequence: TGCGCCAGCAGCTACGAAGGGGGCTCCTACGAGCAGTACTTC. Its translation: CASSYEGGSYEQYF.